The 31 T cell receptor beta chains below all came from one sample that was sequenced in a study of blood T cell repertoires in COVID-19. The protocol was immunoSEQ multiplex PCR, while the TCRdb copy is restricted to in-frame clones and leaves out a portion. This table holds a few hundred thousand clones, over 75% found once. Material for sequencing was PBMCs or T cells enriched from blood (not recorded which). The receptor source for this set is a man aged 35 to 55 in a cohort exposed to, infected with or recovered from COVID-19 (not recorded which).

This clone was picked up many times. The chain carries TRBV7-2 and TRBJ1-2, with D maybe TRBD1 (5 bases). This CDR3 contains 14 residues. The germline V and J ends were trimmed by 4 bases and 4 bases, with 13 bases remaining between them. CDR1 and CDR2 (germline): SGHTA, FQGNSA. CDR3 sequence (DNA): TGTGCCAGCAGCTCTCGGACGGGGGGCTATGGCTACACCTTC. Its protein product is CASSSRTGGYGYTF.

This clone was recorded once. The chain uses TRBV28 and TRBJ2-7, with a tentative D call TRBD1 (7 bases). In germline, CDR1 is MDHEN, CDR2 SYDVKM. Between the trimmed V and J ends, which lost 4 bases and 3 bases, there was a span of 16 bases. The CDR3 is 15 residues long. CDR3 sequence reads: CASSSRGALGYEQYF. DNA of the CDR3: TGTGCCAGCAGTTCCAGGGGGGCTTTAGGCTACGAGCAGTACTTC.

The chain has TRBV5-1 and TRBJ2-1; 14 bases match TRBD2. J was trimmed by 7 bases and V by 7 bases; bases with no gene match: 1. CDR1 is SGHRS, CDR2 YFSETQ, per germline. CDR3 size: 13 residues. The chain's CDR3 is CASGTSGRNEQFF. The CDR3 coding sequence is TGCGCCAGCGGGACTAGCGGGAGAAATGAGCAGTTCTTC.

V gene TRBV11-3 combines with J gene TRBJ2-3; D possibly corresponds to TRBD1 (5 bases). Germline loops: CDR1 SGHNT, CDR2 YENEEA. The CDR3 contains 14 residues. The V and J ends lost 1 base and 3 bases respectively, with 8 bases between them. CDR3 DNA: TGTGCCAGCAGCTTAGTAGGGGATACAGATACGCAGTATTTT. Its translation is CASSLVGDTDTQYF.

The CDR3 nucleotides are TGTGCCAGCAGCATAATAGGGACTAGCCTCACAGATACGCAGTATTTT. Its protein is CASSIIGTSLTDTQYF. V usage is TRBV21-1 and J usage is TRBJ2-3; TRBD2, as called in the table, went unchecked against the DNA. TRBV21-1 is termed a pseudogene. This CDR3 comprises 16 residues.

This sequence joins TRBV6-5 and TRBJ2-3; 8 bases fit TRBD2. Trimming at V came to 6 bases and at J to 8 bases, leaving 13 bases not matched to a gene. The V gene's germline CDR1 is MNHEY and CDR2 SVGAGI. The CDR3 sequence is 15 residues long. The chain's CDR3 is CASRRAAGVDGTQYF. CDR3 nucleotide sequence: TGTGCCAGCAGAAGAGCAGCGGGAGTCGATGGTACGCAGTATTTT.

The J gene is TRBJ2-7, the V gene TRBV5-1; TRBD2 matches at 10 bases. Germline V gene lookup returns CDR1 SGHRS and CDR2 YFSETQ. The J segment lost 3 bases and the V segment lost 1 base, leaving 1 base of the junction unmatched. The CDR3 has 14 amino acids. The CDR3 sequence: CASSLTSGIYEQYF. In DNA, the CDR3 is TGCGCCAGCAGCTTGACTAGCGGGATCTACGAGCAGTACTTC.

V gene TRBV7-8 combines with J gene TRBJ2-3; TRBD2 matches at 9 bases. There are 16 residues in the CDR3. The germline CDR1 and CDR2 sequences are SGHVS and FQNEAQ. Trimming removed 6 bases from V and 6 bases from J; junction bases left unmatched: 13. CDR3 bases: TGTGCCAGCAGTAACGGGGCTAGCGGGATAGGGGATACGCAGTATTTT. Amino acid sequence: CASSNGASGIGDTQYF.

J is TRBJ1-4 and V is TRBV6-5, with a possible D match to TRBD1 (6 bases). The CDR3 is 14 residues long. Germline CDR1 reads MNHEY; CDR2 reads SVGAGI. The ends were cut back, 6 bases at V and 3 bases at J, with 11 bases in the middle. In DNA, the CDR3 is TGTGCCAGCAGAGGCAGGGGATCTAATGAAAAACTGTTTTTT. Amino acid sequence: CASRGRGSNEKLFF.

The rearrangement joins TRBV20-1 to TRBJ1-1, with a possible D match to TRBD1 (6 bases). This CDR3 spans 13 amino acids. The germline CDR1 and CDR2 sequences are DFQATT and SNEGSKA (reference sequence). Trimming took off 3 bases at V and 6 bases at J, with 14 bases between the two ends. CDR3: CSASHVGAAEAFF. CDR3 nucleotides: TGCAGTGCTAGTCACGTGGGGGCGGCTGAAGCTTTCTTT.

The genes are TRBV27 and TRBJ2-7; 10 nucleotides agree with TRBD1. Per germline, CDR1 MNHEY and CDR2 SMNVEV (reference sequence). Losses at the gene ends were 6 bases for V and 5 bases for J; bases not matched to a gene: 7. This CDR3 has 14 amino acids. Here the CDR3 reads CASSRTGGSHEQYF. The CDR3 nucleotides read TGTGCCAGCAGCCGGACAGGGGGTTCCCACGAGCAGTACTTC.

This clone has just a few counts. The chain recombines TRBV27 with TRBJ2-1; a weak D match, TRBD2 (5 bases). Trimming took 0 bases from V and 15 from J, leaving 15 bases between them. This CDR3 is built from 13 residues. CDR1 and CDR2 (germline): MNHEY, SMNVEV (reference sequence). DNA of the CDR3: TGTGCCAGCAGTTTATCGAGGGCCGGGGATCCGTTCTTC. Protein sequence: CASSLSRAGDPFF.

The chain uses TRBV5-1 and TRBJ2-7; 12 positions agree with TRBD2. V lost 0 bases, J lost 2 bases, and 3 bases stayed unmatched. CDR3 length: 16 residues. Germline V CDR1 and CDR2: SGHRS, YFSETQ. This CDR3 is CASSLALAGGAYEQYF. The CDR3 region has the DNA TGCGCCAGCAGCTTGGCCCTAGCGGGAGGGGCCTACGAGCAGTACTTC.

The chain couples TRBV7-9 to TRBJ2-7; the match to TRBD2 covers 11 bases. Germline CDR1 is SEHNR and CDR2 is FQNEAQ (reference sequence). Trimming removed 5 bases from V and 6 bases from J; junction bases left unmatched: 9. The CDR3 has 15 residues. The CDR3 sequence: CASSVASGRSIEQYF. The CDR3 region has the DNA TGTGCCAGCAGCGTGGCTAGCGGGAGGTCTATCGAGCAGTACTTC.

V usage is TRBV28 and J usage is TRBJ2-1; 9 bases are a match to TRBD2. CDR3 length: 15 amino acids. J gave up 7 bases and V 5 bases, and 9 bases lay outside the gene matches. From germline, CDR1 is MDHEN and CDR2 SYDVKM. CDR3 protein: CASSVAGGNRNEQFF. The CDR3, as DNA: TGTGCCAGCAGTGTCGCGGGGGGGAACCGGAATGAGCAGTTCTTC.

V is TRBV5-6 and J is TRBJ2-7, with 8 bases aligning to TRBD2. The CDR3 extends over 15 amino acids. Trimming cost V 3 bases and J 6 bases; bases outside gene matches: 11. Germline V lookup: CDR1 SGHDT, CDR2 YYEEEE. The CDR3 loop reads CASSWTGTSSSEQYF. The CDR3 DNA sequence: TGTGCCAGCAGCTGGACCGGGACTAGTTCTTCCGAGCAGTACTTC.

CDR3 sequence (DNA): TGCAGCGTTGATGGTCAGGGAGGATCCTACGAGCAGTACTTC. It codes for CSVDGQGGSYEQYF. This rearrangement joins TRBV29-1 to TRBJ2-7; possible D gene TRBD2, 6 bases. Trimming took off 3 bases at V and 1 base at J, with 13 bases between the two ends. The length of the CDR3 is 14 residues. Looked up from germline, CDR1 is SQVTM and CDR2 is ANQGSEA.

The chain couples TRBV5-1 to TRBJ2-7, with D possibly being TRBD2 (5 bases). This CDR3 comprises 14 residues. CDR1 is SGHRS and CDR2 is YFSETQ in the germline V gene. Trimming removed 1 base at V and 0 bases at J, with 8 bases between. The CDR3 DNA reads TGCGCCAGCAGCTTGCCCCGGGACTCCTACGAGCAGTACTTC. This sequence encodes CASSLPRDSYEQYF. The complete variable domain, with remaining parts taken from reference TRBV5-1 and TRBJ2-7, reads KAGVTQTPRYLIKTRGQQVTLSCSPISGHRSVSWYQQTPGQGLQFLFEYFSETQRNKGNFPGRFSGRQFSNSRSEMNVSTLELGDSALYLCASSLPRDSYEQYFGPGTRLTVT.

The chain recombines TRBV10-3 with TRBJ2-3; tentative D call: TRBD2 (5 bases). Per germline, CDR1 ENHRY and CDR2 SYGVKD. The CDR3 is 14 residues long. Deletions cut 8 bases from V and 8 bases from J, with 20 bases between. In nucleotides, the CDR3 is TGTGCCATCCTCAAGGAGGATAGAGACGGTACGCAGTATTTT. Translated: CAILKEDRDGTQYF.

The rearrangement uses TRBV7-2 and TRBJ2-7, with TRBD2 matching 7 bases. Germline values: CDR1 SGHTA, CDR2 FQGNSA. CDR3 size: 14 residues. V shed 3 bases and J 3 bases; nucleotides not matched to a gene: 5. CDR3 coding DNA: TGTGCCAGCAGCTTGTCCACTAGCGACTACGAGCAGTACTTC. It translates to CASSLSTSDYEQYF. Variable domain in full (rest from reference TRBV7-2 and TRBJ2-7): GAGVSQSPSNKVTEKGKDVELRCDPISGHTALYWYRQSLGQGLEFLIYFQGNSAPDKSGLPSDRFSAERTGGSVSTLTIQRTQQEDSAVYLCASSLSTSDYEQYFGPGTRLTVT.

The genes are TRBV4-1 and TRBJ2-2; tentatively, D is TRBD2 (5 bases). The germline gives CDR1 MGHRA, CDR2 YSYEKL. V lost 1 base to trimming and J lost 0 bases, with 12 bases between them. This CDR3 has 17 amino acids. The CDR3, as DNA: TGCGCCAGCAGCCAAGGGGCGGCGCGGGCGAACACCGGGGAGCTGTTTTTT. Its translation: CASSQGAARANTGELFF.

This clone occurred a few times. The same CDR3 can be traced to other DNA sequences in this sample. The rearrangement joins TRBV19 to TRBJ2-7, with TRBD2 matching over 13 bases. The length of the CDR3 is 15 residues. Germline V lookup: CDR1 LNHDA, CDR2 SQIVND (reference sequence). V trimming: 4 bases; J trimming: 4 bases; junction bases outside the gene matches: 4. This chain's CDR3 is CASSTGLAGAYEQYF. As DNA, the CDR3 is TGTGCCAGTAGTACAGGACTAGCGGGAGCGTACGAGCAGTACTTC.

The CDR3 here is CASSARLADNEQFF. CDR3 DNA sequence: TGTGCCAGCAGCGCGAGACTAGCCGACAATGAGCAGTTCTTC. This sequence joins TRBV2 and TRBJ2-1; 7 bases line up with TRBD2. The CDR3 runs to 14 residues. Trimming at V came to 6 bases and at J to 5 bases, leaving 7 bases not matched to a gene. The V gene's germline CDR1 is SNHLY and CDR2 FYNNEI.

The chain joins TRBV10-3 to TRBJ1-2; D might be TRBD1 (6 bases). The V gene lost 7 bases and the J gene lost 5 bases, with 14 bases spanning the gap. The CDR3 is 13 residues long. In germline, CDR1 is ENHRY, CDR2 SYGVKD. The CDR3 DNA sequence: TGTGCCATCACCCCGGACAGCGATTATGGCTACACCTTC. This translates into CAITPDSDYGYTF.

The rearrangement joins TRBV9 to TRBJ2-7; TRBD2 aligns across 11 bases. Looked up from germline, CDR1 is SGDLS and CDR2 is YYNGEE. V lost 2 bases, J lost 3 bases, and 4 bases stayed unmatched. The CDR3 runs to 15 residues. CDR3 bases: TGTGCCAGCAGCGTTACTAGCGGGAGCCACTACGAGCAGTACTTC. Its protein product is CASSVTSGSHYEQYF.

This clone was picked up a small number of times. The chain employs TRBV27 and TRBJ2-1; 13 bases align to TRBD2. The CDR3 has 15 amino acids. The germline V gene encodes CDR1 MNHEY and CDR2 SMNVEV (reference sequence). The V and J ends lost 6 bases and 4 bases, in that order; junction bases with no gene match: 3. For the CDR3, the DNA is TGTGCCAGCAGCAGACTAGCGGGAGGTTACAATGAGCAGTTCTTC. Its translation is CASSRLAGGYNEQFF.

The rearrangement uses TRBV11-2 and TRBJ1-1, with D tentatively TRBD1 (6 bases). Trimming left V 0 bases short and J 8 bases short, with 10 bases between. This CDR3 has 13 residues. Germline loops: CDR1 SGHAT, CDR2 FQNNGV. The CDR3 nucleotides are TGTGCCAGCAGCTTAGACCCGGGACAAGAAGCTTTCTTT. Amino acids: CASSLDPGQEAFF.

The CDR3 DNA reads TGTGCCAGTAGTCGGGACAACCAACACTATGGCTACACCTTC. Protein sequence: CASSRDNQHYGYTF. The chain uses TRBV19 and TRBJ1-2, with a tentative D call TRBD1 (6 bases). Germline-derived CDR1 and CDR2 are LNHDA and SQIVND (reference sequence). This CDR3 is 14 amino acids long. Trimming pared 5 bases from V and 3 bases from J, leaving 13 bases between.

The chain employs TRBV6-5 and TRBJ2-3; TRBD2 agrees at 7 bases. The junction had 0 bases not matched to a gene; V was cut back by 0 bases and J by 3 bases. From germline, CDR1 is MNHEY and CDR2 SVGAGI. The CDR3 is 14 amino acids. CDR3 bases: TGTGCCAGCAGTTACTCGGGGGGGACAGATACGCAGTATTTT. Residues: CASSYSGGTDTQYF.

This chain uses TRBV5-4 with TRBJ1-1; 10 positions match TRBD1. CDR3 length equals 16 residues. J lost 1 base, V lost 4 bases, and 7 bases had no gene match. Germline lookup yields CDR1 SGHNT and CDR2 YYREEE (reference sequence). The CDR3 DNA sequence: TGTGCCAGCAGCGGGACAGGGGCGGGTGGGAACACTGAAGCTTTCTTT. As protein: CASSGTGAGGNTEAFF. The full variable domain, with the rest looked up from reference TRBV5-4 and TRBJ1-1, is ETGVTQSPTHLIKTRGQQVTLRCSSQSGHNTVSWYQQALGQGPQFIFQYYREEENGRGNFPPRFSGLQFPNYSSELNVNALELDDSALYLCASSGTGAGGNTEAFFGQGTRLTVV.

The V call is TRBV5-1, the J call TRBJ2-3; TRBD2 agrees at 9 bases. This CDR3 is 16 amino acids long. Germline V lookup: CDR1 SGHRS, CDR2 YFSETQ. Losses at the gene ends were 4 bases for V and 2 bases for J; bases not matched to a gene: 8. The CDR3 spells CASSLTGTSLTDTQYF. The CDR3 nucleotides are TGCGCCAGCAGCCTCACCGGGACTAGCCTCACAGATACGCAGTATTTT.